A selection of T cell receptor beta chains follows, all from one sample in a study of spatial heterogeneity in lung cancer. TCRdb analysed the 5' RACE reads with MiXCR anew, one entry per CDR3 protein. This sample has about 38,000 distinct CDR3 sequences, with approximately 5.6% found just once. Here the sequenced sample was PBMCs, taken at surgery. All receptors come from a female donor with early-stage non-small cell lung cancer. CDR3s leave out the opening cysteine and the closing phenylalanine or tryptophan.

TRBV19 ASTGAYNSPLH
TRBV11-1 ASSSQRGNTEAF
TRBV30 AWSVRGGSGANVLT
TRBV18 ASSPDSVGVQGKLF
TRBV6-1 ASRVAGASQETQY
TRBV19 ASALTAGANVLT
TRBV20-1 SAAPVTGDNEQF
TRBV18 ASSPNQNNSPLH
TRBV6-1 ASSERDTQY
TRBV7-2 ASRRLAYNEQF